Shown below are 11 T cell receptor beta chains from a single sample sequenced in a study of vaccination effects on CD4 cells after COVID-19. ViraFEST assay sequencing came after antigen-specific CD4+ T cells were expanded with viral peptide pools. The culture ran for 10 days, and then CD4+ T cells were isolated. Each participant was given two doses of one vaccine (BNT162b2 or mRNA-1273). TCRdb's copy holds only in-frame clones and misses some; the assay was immunoSEQ multiplex PCR. In the table there are about 81,000 clones, 60% to 80% of which are singletons. Their antigens are not known. Specimen: CD4+ T cells from PBMCs cultured with HCoV-OC43 spike peptides, collected after COVID-19 vaccination. Subset here: HCoV-OC43 spike overlapping peptide pool stimulation. These TCRs come from a human donor who received a COVID-19 vaccine.

The rearrangement uses TRBV7-3 and TRBJ2-1; TRBD2 might be the D (5 bases). Trimming removed 5 bases at V and 8 bases at J, with 22 bases between. The CDR3 contains 16 residues. Germline V gene sequence: CDR1 SGHTA, CDR2 FQGTGA. CDR3 in amino acids: CASSNLLPTTRHEQFF. The CDR3 coding sequence is TGTGCCAGCAGCAACCTACTCCCCACTACTAGGCATGAGCAGTTCTTC.

The chain combines TRBV5-5 with TRBJ1-2; D may be TRBD1 (5 bases). CDR1 SGHKS and CDR2 YYEKEE come from the germline V gene (reference sequence). Trimming removed 1 base from V and 2 bases from J, with 12 bases in between. The CDR3 extends over 15 amino acids. The CDR3 protein is CASSLRTPGNYGYTF. CDR3 sequence (DNA): TGTGCCAGCAGCTTGCGGACACCCGGCAACTATGGCTACACCTTC.

V gene TRBV6-5 combines with J gene TRBJ1-1, with D hard to call. This CDR3 is 14 amino acids long. Germline CDR1 and CDR2: MNHEY and SVGAGI. Trimming cost V 5 bases and J 0 bases, with 10 bases left between them. CDR3 in amino acids: CASSTHGVNTEAFF. The CDR3 nucleotides are TGTGCCAGCAGTACCCACGGGGTGAACACTGAAGCTTTCTTT.

V is TRBV3-1 (or the pseudogene TRBV3-2) and J is TRBJ1-5; TRBD1 matches at 8 bases. Per the germline V gene, CDR1 is LGHDT and CDR2 is YNNKEL (reference sequence). Trimming removed 3 bases from V and 2 bases from J; junction bases left unmatched: 0. The CDR3 covers 14 residues. Here the CDR3 DNA reads TGTGCCAGCAGCCAGACAGGGGGCAATCAGCCCCAGCATTTT. It is translated as CASSQTGGNQPQHF.

The genes are TRBV28 and TRBJ1-1; 7 positions match TRBD1. V lost 4 bases to trimming and J lost 6 bases; unmatched junction nucleotides: 2. The CDR3 is 12 amino acids. CDR1 MDHEN and CDR2 SYDVKM come from the germline V gene. The CDR3 coding sequence is TGTGCCAGCAGTTCTACAGGGGCTGAAGCTTTCTTT. Translating gives CASSSTGAEAFF.

This clone was detected only once. The chain links TRBV28 to TRBJ1-1; 10 bases align to TRBD1. Germline V lookup: CDR1 MDHEN, CDR2 SYDVKM. V lost 7 bases to trimming and J lost 5 bases; unmatched junction nucleotides: 10. The CDR3 runs to 15 residues. The CDR3: CASKRGDRGGTEAFF. CDR3 DNA: TGTGCCAGCAAAAGGGGGGACAGGGGAGGTACTGAAGCTTTCTTT.

The gene calls are TRBV5-6 and TRBJ2-7; TRBD1 matches at 9 bases. V lost 4 bases and J lost 5; bases outside the gene matches: 10. This CDR3 is 15 amino acids long. Germline CDR1 SGHDT, CDR2 YYEEEE. In DNA form, the CDR3 reads TGTGCCAGCAGCGGAGCAACCGGGACAGGGAACGAGCAGTACGTC. Translated: CASSGATGTGNEQYV.

The chain has TRBV5-1 and TRBJ2-4, with 8 nucleotides matching TRBD1. The V gene's germline CDR1 is SGHRS and CDR2 YFSETQ. V shed 4 bases and J 9 bases; nucleotides not matched to a gene: 6. The CDR3 totals 13 residues. CDR3 amino acids: CASSIGQGSIQYF. Written as DNA, the CDR3 is TGCGCCAGCAGCATAGGACAGGGTAGCATTCAGTACTTC.

The V gene is TRBV2, the J gene TRBJ1-1; D is perhaps TRBD1 (5 bases). CDR3 length: 12 amino acids. Trimming removed 8 bases at V and 7 bases at J, with 14 bases between. Germline V gives CDR1 SNHLY, CDR2 FYNNEI. The chain's CDR3 is CASGLGVGEAFF. The CDR3 DNA reads as TGTGCCAGCGGTTTAGGGGTGGGTGAAGCTTTCTTT.

This clone was picked up a small number of times. V and J are TRBV28 and TRBJ1-4; D gene unclear. CDR3 length: 13 residues. CDR1 is MDHEN, CDR2 SYDVKM, per germline. The germline V and J ends were trimmed by 9 bases and 7 bases, with 15 bases remaining between them. CDR3 DNA: TGTGCCAGTACTTTCGGGGATGCTGAAAAACTGTTTTTT. This translates into CASTFGDAEKLFF.

This chain joins TRBV24-1 and TRBJ2-3; TRBD1 matches at 7 bases. The V segment lost 7 bases and the J segment 4 bases; nucleotides outside the gene matches: 16. There are 17 residues in the CDR3. Germline CDR1 and CDR2: KGHDR and SFDVKD. Here the CDR3 reads CATSTTLTGLRPDTQYF. DNA for the CDR3: TGTGCCACCAGCACAACCTTGACAGGGCTGAGGCCAGATACGCAGTATTTT.